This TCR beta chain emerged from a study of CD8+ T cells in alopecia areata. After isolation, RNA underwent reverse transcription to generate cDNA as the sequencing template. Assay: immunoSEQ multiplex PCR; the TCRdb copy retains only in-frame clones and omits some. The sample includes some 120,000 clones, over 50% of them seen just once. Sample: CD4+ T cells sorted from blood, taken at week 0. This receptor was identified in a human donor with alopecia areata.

The DNA for the CDR3 is TGTGCCAGCAGCCCACCGGGACAGGGCACAGATACGCAGTATTTT. This gives the protein CASSPPGQGTDTQYF. V gene TRBV7-7 combines with J gene TRBJ2-3, with 8 bases aligning to TRBD1. The germline V gene has CDR1 SSHAT and CDR2 FNYEAQ (reference sequence). This CDR3 is 15 amino acids long. V gave up 5 bases and J gave up 1 base; unmatched junction bases: 5.